The rows below give T cell receptor beta chains drawn from one sample of a study of CD8+CD57+ T cells in acquired aplastic anemia. TCRdb re-called the reads through MiXCR, storing one row per CDR3 protein. This table has some 47,000 distinct CDR3 sequences, about 78% appearing once. The specimen was sorted CD4+, CD8+, or CD8+CD57+ T cells (not recorded which) from PBMCs. The receptors were sampled from a human donor in good health, serving as a control. CDR3s include the opening cysteine and the closing phenylalanine or tryptophan. The order of the fields is V gene, D gene, clone size, J gene, CDR3 protein, CDR3 DNA. D genes are given only for firm matches. Rows give clone size only sometimes, using once, few, many, or a class for an expanded clone.

>TRBV29-1|.|.|TRBJ2-1
CSVEERSSSYNEQFF
TGCAGCGTTGAAGAGCGATCAAGCTCCTACAATGAGCAGTTCTTC
>TRBV20-1|.|.|TRBJ2-1
CSAREGDNEQFF
TGCAGTGCTAGAGAGGGGGACAATGAGCAGTTCTTC
>TRBV4-3|.|few|TRBJ1-5
CASSQEVAQGHQPQHF
TGCGCCAGCAGCCAAGAGGTAGCGCAGGGCCATCAGCCCCAGCATTTT
>TRBV2|.|.|TRBJ2-1
CASTENEQFF
TGTGCCAGCACCGAGAATGAGCAGTTCTTC
>TRBV24-1|TRBD2|.|TRBJ2-5
CATSLAGVGGETQYF
TGTGCCACCAGTCTAGCGGGAGTAGGGGGGGAGACCCAGTACTTC
>TRBV2|.|.|TRBJ2-7
CASRPDRRPYEQYF
TGTGCCAGCAGACCCGACAGGCGACCCTACGAGCAGTACTTC
>TRBV7-6|.|.|TRBJ2-7
CASSQTVGGEQYF
TGTGCCAGCAGCCAAACCGTCGGGGGCGAGCAGTACTTC
>TRBV24-1|.|.|TRBJ1-2
CATSDLIPRAAEVLTF
TGTGCCACCAGTGATTTGATACCGAGGGCGGCCGAGGTGCTCACCTTC
>TRBV19|.|.|TRBJ1-6
CASTGGQSPLHF
TGTGCCAGTACGGGGGGGCAATCACCCCTCCACTTT
>TRBV10-3|TRBD1|.|TRBJ2-1
CAINDLDRDSYNEQFF
TGTGCCATCAATGACCTGGACAGGGATTCCTACAATGAGCAGTTCTTC
>TRBV20-1|.|.|TRBJ1-6
CSASDNSPLHF
TGCAGTGCTAGTGATAATTCACCCCTCCACTTT
>TRBV2|.|.|TRBJ1-5
CASTGVGVNQPQHF
TGTGCCAGCACGGGTGTAGGGGTCAATCAGCCCCAGCATTTT
>TRBV20-1|.|.|TRBJ2-5
CSARPAGELWLHLRF
.